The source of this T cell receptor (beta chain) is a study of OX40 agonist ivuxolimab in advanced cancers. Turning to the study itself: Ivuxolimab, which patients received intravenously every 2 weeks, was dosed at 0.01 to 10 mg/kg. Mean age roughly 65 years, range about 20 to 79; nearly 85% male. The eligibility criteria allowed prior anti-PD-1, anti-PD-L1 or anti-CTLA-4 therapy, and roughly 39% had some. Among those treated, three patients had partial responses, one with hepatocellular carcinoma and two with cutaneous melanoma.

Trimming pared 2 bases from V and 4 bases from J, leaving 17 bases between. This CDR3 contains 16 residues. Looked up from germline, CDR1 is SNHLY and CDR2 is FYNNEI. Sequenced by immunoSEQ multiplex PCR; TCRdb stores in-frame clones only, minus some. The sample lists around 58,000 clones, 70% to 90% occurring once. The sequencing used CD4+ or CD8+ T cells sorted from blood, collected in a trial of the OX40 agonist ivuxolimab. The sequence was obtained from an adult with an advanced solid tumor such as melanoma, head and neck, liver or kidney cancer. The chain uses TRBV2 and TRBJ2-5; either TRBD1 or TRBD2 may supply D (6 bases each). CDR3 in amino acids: CASSEIGGGPRETQYF. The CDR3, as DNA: TGTGCCAGCAGTGAAATTGGTGGGGGGCCCAGAGAGACCCAGTACTTC.